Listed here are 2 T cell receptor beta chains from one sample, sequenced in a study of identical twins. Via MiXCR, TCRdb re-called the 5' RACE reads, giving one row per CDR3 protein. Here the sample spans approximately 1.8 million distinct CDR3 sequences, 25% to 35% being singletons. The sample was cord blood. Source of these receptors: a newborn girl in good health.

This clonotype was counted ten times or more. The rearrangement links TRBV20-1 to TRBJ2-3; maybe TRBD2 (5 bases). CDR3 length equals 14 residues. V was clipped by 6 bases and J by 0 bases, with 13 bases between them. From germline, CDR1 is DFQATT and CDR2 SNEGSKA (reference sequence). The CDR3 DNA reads TGCAGTGCGCAGCTAGCTTCTAGCACAGATACGCAGTATTTT. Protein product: CSAQLASSTDTQYF.

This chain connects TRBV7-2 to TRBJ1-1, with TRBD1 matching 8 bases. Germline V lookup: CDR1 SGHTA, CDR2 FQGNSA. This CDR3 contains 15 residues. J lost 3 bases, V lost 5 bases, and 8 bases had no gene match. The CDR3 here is CASSPWGQAYTEAFF. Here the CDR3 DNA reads TGTGCCAGCAGCCCCTGGGGACAGGCTTACACTGAAGCTTTCTTT. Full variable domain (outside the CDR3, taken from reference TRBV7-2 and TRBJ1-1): GAGVSQSPSNKVTEKGKDVELRCDPISGHTALYWYRQSLGQGLEFLIYFQGNSAPDKSGLPSDRFSAERTGGSVSTLTIQRTQQEDSAVYLCASSPWGQAYTEAFFGQGTRLTVV.